This entry describes one TCR beta chain. This entry comes from a study of blood T cell repertoires in COVID-19. Sequencing used immunoSEQ multiplex PCR; TCRdb keeps in-frame clones, though not all of them. The sample has around 320,000 clones; 88% are singletons. Trimming removed 6 bases from V and 2 bases from J, with 8 bases in between. CDR1 and CDR2 (germline): MNHEY, SVGAGI. CDR3 length: 13 residues. The source is a woman aged 25-40 years who had recovered from COVID-19. The V call is TRBV6-5, the J call TRBJ1-5, with a weak D call TRBD1 (5 bases). The source material was peripheral blood. CDR3 in amino acids: CASSRQRNQPQHF. In DNA form, the CDR3 reads TGTGCCAGCAGCAGACAGCGCAATCAGCCCCAGCATTTT.